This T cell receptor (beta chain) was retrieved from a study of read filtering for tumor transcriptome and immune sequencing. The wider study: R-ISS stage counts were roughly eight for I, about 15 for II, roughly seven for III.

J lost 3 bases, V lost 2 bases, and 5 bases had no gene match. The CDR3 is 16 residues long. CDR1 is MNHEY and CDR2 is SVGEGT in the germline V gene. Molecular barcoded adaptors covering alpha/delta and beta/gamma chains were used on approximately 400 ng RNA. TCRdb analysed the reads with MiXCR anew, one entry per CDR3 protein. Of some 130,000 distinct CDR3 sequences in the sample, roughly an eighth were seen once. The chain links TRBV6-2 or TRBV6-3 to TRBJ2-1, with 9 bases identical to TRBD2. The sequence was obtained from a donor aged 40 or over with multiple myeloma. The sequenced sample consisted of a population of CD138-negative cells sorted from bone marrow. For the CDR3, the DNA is TGTGCCAGCAGTTACATAGCGGGAGTTAGCTACAATGAGCAGTTCTTC. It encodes CASSYIAGVSYNEQFF.